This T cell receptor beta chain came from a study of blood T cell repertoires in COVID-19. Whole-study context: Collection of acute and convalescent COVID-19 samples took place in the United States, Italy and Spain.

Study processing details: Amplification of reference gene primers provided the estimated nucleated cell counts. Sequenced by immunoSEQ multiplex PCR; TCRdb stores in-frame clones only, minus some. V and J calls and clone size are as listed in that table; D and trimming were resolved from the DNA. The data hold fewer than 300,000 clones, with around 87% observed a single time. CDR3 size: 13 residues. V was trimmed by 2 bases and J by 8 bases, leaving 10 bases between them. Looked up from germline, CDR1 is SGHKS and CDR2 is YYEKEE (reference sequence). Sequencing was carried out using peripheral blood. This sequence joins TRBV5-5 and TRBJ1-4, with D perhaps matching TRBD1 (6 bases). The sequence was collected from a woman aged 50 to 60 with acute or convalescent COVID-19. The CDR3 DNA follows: TGTGCCAGCAGCTTAAACAGGGACGAAAAACTGTTTTTT. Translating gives CASSLNRDEKLFF.